This TCR beta chain stems from a study of blood T cell repertoires in COVID-19. Overall study context: In each case, the material was cDNA or gDNA derived from T cells, B-cell-depleted T cells, or PBMCs.

Categorization into cohorts depended on clinical history that participants reported. Per the germline V gene, CDR1 is MDHEN and CDR2 is SYDVKM. The CDR3 consists of 13 residues. V was pared by 11 bases and J by 0 bases, with 6 bases of the junction left unmatched. Profiling relied on immunoSEQ multiplex PCR, and the TCRdb table lists in-frame clones only, not all of them. This table holds approximately 300,000 clones, 90% found once. The chain couples TRBV28 to TRBJ2-7; 8 bases agree with TRBD1. The source of this sequence is a woman aged 18 to 35 with acute COVID-19. The sequenced material came from PBMCs or T cells enriched from blood (not recorded which). DNA of the CDR3: TGTGCCGCCCGACAGGGGTCCTCCTACGAGCAGTACTTC. As protein: CAARQGSSYEQYF. The variable domain in full, completed from reference TRBV28 and TRBJ2-7, reads DVKVTQSSRYLVKRTGEKVFLECVQDMDHENMFWYRQDPGLGLRLIYFSYDVKMKEKGDIPEGYSVSREKKERFSLILESASTNQTSMYLCAARQGSSYEQYFGPGTRLTVT.